What follows are 27 T cell receptor beta chains derived from one specimen sequenced in a study of control samples from healthy donors and cancer patients. Here immunoSEQ multiplex PCR was the method, and the copy in TCRdb shows in-frame clones only, minus some. The sample carries roughly 120,000 clones, approximately 93% recorded once. Sequenced material: blood. These receptors originate from a man younger than 45 in good health.

This rearrangement joins TRBV5-6 to TRBJ2-6; D not certain. The germline gives CDR1 SGHDT, CDR2 YYEEEE. V was shortened by 5 bases and J by 0 bases, with 18 bases between the two germline ends. CDR3 length: 18 amino acids. CDR3 DNA sequence: TGTGCCAGCAGTTTTACACCCCGACCGAGCTCTGGGGCCAACGTCCTGACTTTC. Amino acid sequence: CASSFTPRPSSGANVLTF.

This rearrangement joins TRBV14 to TRBJ2-7; weak D call: TRBD1 (6 bases). Trimming took off 1 base at V and 9 bases at J, with 13 bases between the two ends. CDR1 and CDR2 from the germline V gene are SGHDN and FVKESK. CDR3 length: 13 residues. The CDR3 loop reads CASSQGTWGRQYV. Here the CDR3 DNA reads TGTGCCAGCAGCCAAGGGACGTGGGGGCGGCAGTACGTC.

The chain joins TRBV24-1 to TRBJ2-7; no clear D gene. From germline, CDR1 is KGHDR and CDR2 SFDVKD. The CDR3 runs 14 residues. Deletions cut 12 bases from V and 2 bases from J, with 19 bases between. CDR3 amino acids: CAPHRPQETYEQYV. CDR3 coding DNA: TGTGCCCCCCATAGGCCTCAGGAAACCTACGAGCAGTACGTC.

CDR3 nucleotide sequence: TGTGCCAGTAGTCGACAGGGGGATCAGCCCCAGCATTTT. It is translated as CASSRQGDQPQHF. The gene calls are TRBV19 and TRBJ1-5, with 9 bases fitting TRBD1. The length of the CDR3 is 13 residues. Germline CDR1 is LNHDA and CDR2 is SQIVND (reference sequence). The V gene end was trimmed by 5 bases and the J gene end by 5 bases; junction bases not matched to a gene: 1.

The genes are TRBV29-1 and TRBJ2-7; D remains ambiguous. CDR3 length equals 15 residues. V was shortened by 4 bases and J by 1 base, with 17 bases between the two germline ends. Germline V gene lookup returns CDR1 SQVTM and CDR2 ANQGSEA. CDR3 protein: CSVVDRSLFSYEQYF. CDR3 coding DNA: TGCAGCGTTGTTGACCGAAGCCTTTTTTCCTACGAGCAGTACTTC.

This chain uses TRBV7-2 with TRBJ2-3; TRBD2 matches 10 bases. This CDR3 region has 18 residues. The germline gives CDR1 SGHTA, CDR2 FQGNSA. The V segment lost 5 bases and the J segment 3 bases; nucleotides outside the gene matches: 14. The CDR3 nucleotides are TGTGCCAGCAGCCCCGAGGGGTGGCTAGCGGGGGATACAGATACGCAGTATTTT. It translates to CASSPEGWLAGDTDTQYF.

The V call is TRBV27, the J call TRBJ1-1, with D possibly TRBD1 on 5 matching bases. The CDR3 extends over 13 amino acids. CDR1 and CDR2 (germline): MNHEY, SMNVEV (reference sequence). Trimming stripped 8 bases from V and 4 bases from J, with 14 bases between. CDR3 coding DNA: TGTGCCAGCGCCCACGGGGGGGGCACTGAAGCTTTCTTT. Translated, it gives CASAHGGGTEAFF.

The V and J genes are TRBV28 and TRBJ1-1; no clear D. The CDR3 is made up of 14 amino acids. Trimming pared 7 bases from V and 0 bases from J, leaving 12 bases between. Germline V gene sequence: CDR1 MDHEN, CDR2 SYDVKM. The CDR3 here is CASIFGGMNTEAFF. The CDR3, as DNA: TGTGCCAGCATTTTCGGAGGGATGAACACTGAAGCTTTCTTT.

The CDR3 spells CASSDRDLGEQFF. The CDR3 region has the DNA TGTGCCAGCAGTGACAGAGACCTAGGTGAGCAGTTCTTC. The gene calls are TRBV6-4 and TRBJ2-1; the D is unclear. The V end lost 2 bases, the J end lost 9 bases, and 11 bases lay between the germline ends. The CDR3 loop spans 13 amino acids. Germline V CDR1 and CDR2: MRHNA, SNTAGT.

The V call is TRBV7-3, the J call TRBJ2-3, with TRBD2 matching over 10 bases. The CDR3 has 18 amino acids. Trimming took 0 bases from V and 2 from J; bases not matched to a gene: 8. CDR1 and CDR2 (germline): SGHTA, FQGTGA. In DNA, the CDR3 is TGTGCCAGCAGCTTAACGGGGCCTAGCGGGGGCCCCACAGATACGCAGTATTTT. Residues: CASSLTGPSGGPTDTQYF.

The chain uses TRBV7-8 and TRBJ1-2; D gene unclear. The CDR3 is 15 amino acids. V lost 1 base and J lost 2, with 11 bases in between. The germline CDR1 and CDR2 sequences are SGHVS and FQNEAQ. The CDR3 sequence is CASSLGPDRNYGYTF. The CDR3 DNA sequence: TGTGCCAGCAGCTTAGGACCGGATAGAAACTATGGCTACACCTTC. Full variable domain (outside the CDR3, taken from reference TRBV7-8 and TRBJ1-2): GAGVSQSPRYKVAKRGQDVALRCDPISGHVSLFWYQQALGQGPEFLTYFQNEAQLDKSGLPSDRFFAERPEGSVSTLKIQRTQQEDSAVYLCASSLGPDRNYGYTFGSGTRLTVV.

CDR3 sequence (DNA): TGTGCCAGCAGCACGACTAGCGGGGGGGAGTTAGATACGCAGTATTTT. The encoded protein is CASSTTSGGELDTQYF. J is TRBJ2-3 and V is TRBV11-2, with TRBD2 identical over 14 bases. This CDR3 spans 16 amino acids. Germline V gives CDR1 SGHAT, CDR2 FQNNGV. The V gene end was trimmed by 5 bases and the J gene end by 5 bases; junction bases not matched to a gene: 6. The variable domain in full, with the rest retrieved from reference TRBV11-2 and TRBJ2-3, is EAGVAQSPRYKIIEKRQSVAFWCNPISGHATLYWYQQILGQGPKLLIQFQNNGVVDDSQLPKDRFSAERLKGVDSTLKIQPAKLEDSAVYLCASSTTSGGELDTQYFGPGTRLTVL.

The chain joins TRBV30 to TRBJ1-1; 10 positions agree with TRBD1. V was clipped by 1 base and J by 5 bases; unmatched bases: 7. The CDR3 covers 15 residues. Germline V gene sequence: CDR1 GTSNPN, CDR2 SVGIG (reference sequence). The CDR3 DNA follows: TGTGCCTGGAGTGCCCCGGGACAGGGGTTGACTGAAGCTTTCTTT. Its protein product is CAWSAPGQGLTEAFF.

The V gene is TRBV29-1, the J gene TRBJ2-1; D gene unclear. V gave up 1 base and J gave up 2 bases, with 12 bases separating them. Germline CDR1 SQVTM, CDR2 ANQGSEA. This CDR3 contains 15 residues. For the CDR3, the DNA is TGCAGCGTTGAAGGAGGACCTGAGACCTACAATGAGCAGTTCTTC. This sequence encodes CSVEGGPETYNEQFF.

This chain joins TRBV7-8 and TRBJ2-7; 9 bases are shared with TRBD1. The length of the CDR3 is 13 residues. The germline V gene has CDR1 SGHVS and CDR2 FQNEAQ. J lost 6 bases, V lost 5 bases, and 5 bases had no gene match. CDR3: CASSLQGQGEQYF. CDR3 sequence (DNA): TGTGCCAGCAGCCTACAGGGACAGGGCGAGCAGTACTTC. Based on the CDR3 plus reference TRBV7-8 and TRBJ2-7, the full variable domain is GAGVSQSPRYKVAKRGQDVALRCDPISGHVSLFWYQQALGQGPEFLTYFQNEAQLDKSGLPSDRFFAERPEGSVSTLKIQRTQQEDSAVYLCASSLQGQGEQYFGPGTRLTVT.

The V and J genes are TRBV2 and TRBJ1-5, with D possibly TRBD1 on 5 matching bases. With 4 bases removed from V and 5 bases from J, the gap between germline ends came to 27 bases. CDR1 is SNHLY, CDR2 FYNNEI, per germline. The CDR3 has 19 residues. CDR3 region: CASSGEKILTVGGDQPQHF. The CDR3 DNA sequence: TGTGCCAGCAGTGGAGAAAAAATACTGACAGTGGGGGGAGATCAGCCCCAGCATTTT. Full variable domain (missing parts from reference TRBV2 and TRBJ1-5): EPEVTQTPSHQVTQMGQEVILRCVPISNHLYFYWYRQILGQKVEFLVSFYNNEISEKSEIFDDQFSVERPDGSNFTLKIRSTKLEDSAMYFCASSGEKILTVGGDQPQHFGDGTRLSIL.

Here the CDR3 DNA reads TGTGCCAGCAGTTATGACAGGGCGGGCTACGAGCAGTACTTC. This codes for CASSYDRAGYEQYF. The V and J genes are TRBV6-2 or TRBV6-3 and TRBJ2-7, with TRBD1 identical over 7 bases. CDR1 and CDR2 (germline): MNHEY, SVGEGT. Trimming removed 3 bases from V and 3 bases from J; junction bases left unmatched: 5. There are 14 residues in the CDR3.

The chain has TRBV28 and TRBJ1-5; 8 positions match TRBD1. The CDR3 totals 16 residues. In germline, CDR1 is MDHEN, CDR2 SYDVKM. V was pared by 5 bases and J by 2 bases, with 8 bases of the junction left unmatched. The CDR3 region is CASSNPRGPGNQPQHF. As DNA, the CDR3 is TGTGCCAGCAGTAATCCCAGGGGGCCAGGCAATCAGCCCCAGCATTTT.

CDR3 region: CATSYHRNEQFF. The CDR3 coding sequence is TGTGCCACCAGTTACCATCGTAATGAGCAGTTCTTC. The chain recombines TRBV24-1 with TRBJ2-1; D gene ambiguous. Germline CDR1 KGHDR, CDR2 SFDVKD. Deletions cut 6 bases from V and 7 bases from J, with 9 bases between. The CDR3 spans 12 residues.

As to this clone: The same CDR3 arises from other DNA sequences in this sample as well. The chain joins TRBV5-1 to TRBJ1-2; possible D gene TRBD1, 5 bases. The CDR3 covers 14 residues. Germline CDR1 and CDR2: SGHRS and YFSETQ. Trimming pared 0 bases from V and 4 bases from J, leaving 10 bases between. CDR3 nucleotides: TGCGCCAGCAGCTTGGAGGGGACGGTCTATGGCTACACCTTC. This encodes CASSLEGTVYGYTF.

Only one count was recorded for this clone. The chain is built from TRBV11-2 and TRBJ2-7; 7 bases are shared with TRBD2. J gave up 2 bases and V 0 bases, and 4 bases lay outside the gene matches. The CDR3 contains 15 residues. In germline, CDR1 is SGHAT, CDR2 FQNNGV. Written as DNA, the CDR3 is TGTGCCAGCAGCTTAGATCTGCGGGGGACCTACGAGCAGTACGTC. This encodes CASSLDLRGTYEQYV.

The chain carries TRBV7-9 and TRBJ1-3; no clear D gene. This CDR3 is built from 15 residues. Germline V gives CDR1 SEHNR, CDR2 FQNEAQ (reference sequence). V was pared by 4 bases and J by 0 bases, with 10 bases between. The chain's CDR3 is CASSSRGDSGNTIYF. Here the CDR3 DNA reads TGTGCCAGCAGCTCACGGGGAGACTCTGGAAACACCATATATTTT.

V and J are TRBV5-1 and TRBJ2-2; D is possibly TRBD1 (5 bases). Germline CDR1 and CDR2: SGHRS and YFSETQ. CDR3 length equals 17 residues. V shed 4 bases and J shed 0 bases, with 16 bases lying between them. CDR3 loop: CASSLPGQATNTGELFF. CDR3 bases: TGCGCCAGCAGCCTCCCAGGGCAGGCCACGAACACCGGGGAGCTGTTTTTT. Full variable domain (missing parts from reference TRBV5-1 and TRBJ2-2): KAGVTQTPRYLIKTRGQQVTLSCSPISGHRSVSWYQQTPGQGLQFLFEYFSETQRNKGNFPGRFSGRQFSNSRSEMNVSTLELGDSALYLCASSLPGQATNTGELFFGEGSRLTVL.

V is TRBV9 and J is TRBJ2-2; D remains ambiguous. With 0 bases removed from V and 3 bases from J, the gap between germline ends came to 6 bases. CDR3 length equals 14 residues. Per germline, CDR1 SGDLS and CDR2 YYNGEE. Written as DNA, the CDR3 is TGTGCCAGCAGCGTAGTTACCGACACCGGGGAGCTGTTTTTT. Amino acids: CASSVVTDTGELFF.

V is TRBV7-8 and J is TRBJ2-3; maybe TRBD2 (5 bases). The CDR3 runs 14 residues. V was pared by 6 bases and J by 7 bases, with 17 bases between. Germline V lookup: CDR1 SGHVS, CDR2 FQNEAQ. This chain's CDR3 is CASRPAVTGHTQYF. The CDR3 nucleotides are TGTGCCAGCAGGCCAGCGGTTACGGGCCATACGCAGTATTTT.

In DNA form, the CDR3 reads TGTGCCAGCAGTCGGAAGCCGTACAGATCAACTAATGAAAAACTGTTTTTT. Translated: CASSRKPYRSTNEKLFF. J is TRBJ1-4 and V is TRBV27; no reliable D call. The CDR3 runs to 17 residues. The germline V gene encodes CDR1 MNHEY and CDR2 SMNVEV (reference sequence). Trimming removed 5 bases from V and 0 bases from J, with 16 bases in between.

CDR3 residues: CASSDQETNTGELFF. In DNA form, the CDR3 reads TGCGCCAGCAGTGACCAGGAAACGAACACCGGGGAGCTGTTTTTT. This rearrangement joins TRBV10-1 to TRBJ2-2; D is undetermined. V was shortened by 3 bases and J by 0 bases, with 8 bases between the two germline ends. This CDR3 is built from 15 residues. Germline-derived CDR1 and CDR2 are WNHNN and SYGVQD (reference sequence).